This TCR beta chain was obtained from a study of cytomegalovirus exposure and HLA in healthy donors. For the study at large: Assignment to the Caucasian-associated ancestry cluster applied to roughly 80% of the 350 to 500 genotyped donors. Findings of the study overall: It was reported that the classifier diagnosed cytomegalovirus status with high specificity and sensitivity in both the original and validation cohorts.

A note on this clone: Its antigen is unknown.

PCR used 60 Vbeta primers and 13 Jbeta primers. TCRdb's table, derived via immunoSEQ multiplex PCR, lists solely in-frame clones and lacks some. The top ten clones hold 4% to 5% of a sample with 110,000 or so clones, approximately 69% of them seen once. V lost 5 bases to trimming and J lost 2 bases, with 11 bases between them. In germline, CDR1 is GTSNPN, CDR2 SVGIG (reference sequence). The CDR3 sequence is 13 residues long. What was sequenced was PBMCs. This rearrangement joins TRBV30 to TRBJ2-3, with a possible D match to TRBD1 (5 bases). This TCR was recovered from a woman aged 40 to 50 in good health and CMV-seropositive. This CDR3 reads CAWGVQATDTQYF. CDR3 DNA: TGTGCCTGGGGGGTACAGGCCACAGATACGCAGTATTTT.